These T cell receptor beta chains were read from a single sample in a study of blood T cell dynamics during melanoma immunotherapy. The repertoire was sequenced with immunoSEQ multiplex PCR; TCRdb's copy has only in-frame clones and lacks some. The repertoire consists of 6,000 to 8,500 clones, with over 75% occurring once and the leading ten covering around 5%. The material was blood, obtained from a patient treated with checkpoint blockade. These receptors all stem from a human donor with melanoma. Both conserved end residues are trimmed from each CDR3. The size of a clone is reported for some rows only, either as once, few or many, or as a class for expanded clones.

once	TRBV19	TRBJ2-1	ASRSTTYYNEQF
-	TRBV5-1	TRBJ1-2	ASSLGRSGASYT
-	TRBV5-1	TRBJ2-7	ASSRGEPYEQY
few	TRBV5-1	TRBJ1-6	ASSLNPPGLDSPLH
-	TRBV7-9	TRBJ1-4	ASSRQVLNEKLF
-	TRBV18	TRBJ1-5	ASSRGGDQPQH
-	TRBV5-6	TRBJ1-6	ASSRGGPYSYNSPLH
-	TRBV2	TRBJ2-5	ASSELETQY
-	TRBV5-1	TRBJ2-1	ASSPTTVGYNEQF
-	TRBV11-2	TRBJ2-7	ASSSGRRGGGRYEQY
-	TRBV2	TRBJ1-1	ASRPGQGARGTEAF
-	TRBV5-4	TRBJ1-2	ASSSGQGGFGYT
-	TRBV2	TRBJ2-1	ASSEGTSNEQF
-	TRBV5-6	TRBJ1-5	ASSSTRGNQPQH
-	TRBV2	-	ASSAQIYEQY
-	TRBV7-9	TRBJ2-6	ASSFGRFSGANVLT
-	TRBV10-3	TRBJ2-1	AIGGGWNEQF
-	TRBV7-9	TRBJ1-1	ASSLGVPAGGENTEAF
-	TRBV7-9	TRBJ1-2	ASSQSEGYGYT
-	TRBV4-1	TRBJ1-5	ASSQDPRTGLNQPQH
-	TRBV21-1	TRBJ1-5	ASSKEDRDIRVRNQPQH
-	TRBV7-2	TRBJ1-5	ASSKVGGQPQH
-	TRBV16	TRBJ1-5	ASSRVQGNQPQH
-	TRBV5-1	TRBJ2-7	ASSLGAGRSYEQY
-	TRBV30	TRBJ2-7	AWSGKEQY
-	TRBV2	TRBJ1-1	ASGTLAPKTEAF
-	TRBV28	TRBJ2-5	ASSLFWGGETQY
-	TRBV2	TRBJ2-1	ASSGRSYNEQF
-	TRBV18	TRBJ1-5	ASSPNRGPQPQH
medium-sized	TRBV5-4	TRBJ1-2	ASSSPGWSTHGYT
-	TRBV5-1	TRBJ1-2	ASRGGSANYGYT
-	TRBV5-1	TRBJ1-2	ASSLDRAGYT
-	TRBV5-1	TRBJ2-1	ASSLAPSGGNNEQF
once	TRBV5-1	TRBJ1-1	ASSFAGNTEAF
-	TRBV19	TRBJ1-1	ASSKWTGVNTEAF
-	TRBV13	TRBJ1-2	ASSSSPGRRLNRGSYT
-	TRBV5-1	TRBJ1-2	ASSLGQGDYGYT
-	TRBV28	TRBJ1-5	ASRPTGFNQPQH
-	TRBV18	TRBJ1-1	ASSPFGADTEAF
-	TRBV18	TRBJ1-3	ASSQGGPSSGNTIY
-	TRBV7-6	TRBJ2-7	ASSLGPNYEQY
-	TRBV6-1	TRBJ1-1	ASSVRGPNTEAF
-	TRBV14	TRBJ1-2	ASSQSGRERHT
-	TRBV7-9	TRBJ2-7	ASSSPDREAHEQY
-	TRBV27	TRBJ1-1	ASSIGGGRYTEAF
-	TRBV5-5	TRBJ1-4	ASSLYSGFDEKLF